This T cell receptor beta chain came from a study of blood T cell repertoires in COVID-19. This CDR3 spans 14 amino acids. Germline V gives CDR1 KGHDR, CDR2 SFDVKD. V lost 2 bases and J 3 bases, leaving 10 bases between the germline ends. Participant age was roughly 18 to 90 years, and participants resided in roughly 25 US areas. Cohort assignment relied on participant-reported clinical history. In the original processing: Reference gene primer amplification gave estimated nucleated cell counts. The table came from immunoSEQ multiplex PCR; TCRdb's copy has only in-frame clones and leaves some out. Clone size and V and J calls were adopted from that table, with D and trimming inferred from the DNA. The table lists a few hundred thousand clones, roughly 88% of them singletons. This clone was picked up one time.

The rearrangement uses TRBV24-1 and TRBJ2-7; D perhaps matches TRBD2 (5 bases). The sample consisted of PBMCs or T cells enriched from blood (not recorded which). The sequence was collected from a woman aged 25-40 years who had recovered from COVID-19. CDR3 region: CATSDSGINYEQYF. As DNA, the CDR3 is TGTGCCACCAGTGATTCCGGGATAAACTACGAGCAGTACTTC.